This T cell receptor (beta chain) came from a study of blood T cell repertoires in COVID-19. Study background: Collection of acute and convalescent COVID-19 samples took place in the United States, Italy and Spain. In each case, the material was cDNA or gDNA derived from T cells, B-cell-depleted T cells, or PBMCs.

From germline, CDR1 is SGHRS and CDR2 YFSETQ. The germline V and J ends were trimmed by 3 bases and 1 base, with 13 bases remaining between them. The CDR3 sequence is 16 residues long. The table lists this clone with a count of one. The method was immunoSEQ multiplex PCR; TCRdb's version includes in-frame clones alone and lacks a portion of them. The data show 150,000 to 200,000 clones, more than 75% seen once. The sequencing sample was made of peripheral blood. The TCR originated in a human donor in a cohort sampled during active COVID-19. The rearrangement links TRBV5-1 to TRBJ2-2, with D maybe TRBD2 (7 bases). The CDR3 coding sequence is TGCGCCAGCAGCTCCCAGGGGACTAAGAACACCGGGGAGCTGTTTTTT. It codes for CASSSQGTKNTGELFF.